This T cell receptor beta chain was identified during a study of T cell repertoires in ileal Crohn's disease. Overall study context: Median disease duration was about 8.2 years; less than 45% smoked at surgery. About half of patients got postoperative therapy: about ten thiopurines, some 19 anti-TNF. Whole-study findings and limits: Active smokers at surgery had more clonal expansions than non-smokers.

The V and J ends lost 1 base and 6 bases, in that order; junction bases with no gene match: 7. This CDR3 contains 16 residues. The germline V gene encodes CDR1 SGHDT and CDR2 YYEEEE. Around 490 nanograms of biopsy DNA per sample underwent TCRB immunosequencing. The table came from immunoSEQ multiplex PCR; TCRdb's copy has only in-frame clones and leaves some out. Here the sample spans 9,500 to 12,000 clones, around 76% being singletons. This clone was observed once. Its specificity is unknown. Additional DNA sequences in this sample encode the identical CDR3. This chain links TRBV5-6 with TRBJ1-6; 7 bases are a match to TRBD1. The sequence derives from an adult with Crohn's disease. Sequenced material: ileal tissue. The CDR3 reads CASSLWGTELNSPLHF. DNA of the CDR3: TGTGCCAGCAGCTTGTGGGGGACAGAGCTTAATTCACCCCTCCACTTT.